Below, 29 T cell receptor beta chains from the same sample are listed, as sequenced in a study of blood T cell repertoires in COVID-19. Libraries were prepared by immunoSEQ multiplex PCR; TCRdb keeps only in-frame clonotypes and omits some of them. The sample has about 300,000 clones; 90% are singletons. Sequences were obtained from PBMCs or T cells enriched from blood (not recorded which). These receptors were obtained from a woman aged 18-35 years with acute COVID-19.

As regards this clone: At one of its ends the junction is not consistent with the germline gene, which may arise from a read error. The chain has TRBV19 and TRBJ1-1; 8 bases are shared with TRBD1. Germline CDR1 reads LNHDA; CDR2 reads SQIVND (reference sequence). The CDR3 covers 17 residues. This CDR3 is CASSPHLRQGTNAEAFF. The CDR3 DNA is TGTGCCAGTAGTCCACACCTACGACAGGGGACGAACGCTGAAGCTTTCTTT. The full variable domain, in which reference TRBV19 and TRBJ1-1 provide the parts outside the CDR3, is DGGITQSPKYLFRKEGQNVTLSCEQNLNHDAMYWYRQDPGQGLRLIYYSQIVNDFQKGDIAEGYSVSREKKESFPLTVTSAQKNPTAFYLCASSPHLRQGTNAEAFFGQGTRLTVV.

This sequence joins TRBV9 and TRBJ1-5; the D gene is possibly TRBD1 (6 bases). V dropped 2 bases and J dropped 0 bases, with 9 bases sitting between them. Germline loops: CDR1 SGDLS, CDR2 YYNGEE. This CDR3 is built from 15 residues. The CDR3 nucleotides are TGTGCCAGCAGCGTGGACAGTTCTAGCAATCAGCCCCAGCATTTT. Encoded protein: CASSVDSSSNQPQHF.

The chain uses TRBV18 and TRBJ2-7; 13 bases align to TRBD2. J lost 3 bases, V lost 3 bases, and 5 bases had no gene match. The CDR3 totals 16 residues. Germline V gene lookup returns CDR1 KGHSH and CDR2 LQKENI. The CDR3 region is CASSPLGLAGLYEQYF. As DNA, the CDR3 is TGTGCCAGCTCACCTCTGGGACTAGCGGGACTCTACGAGCAGTACTTC.

The V and J genes are TRBV7-2 and TRBJ1-4, with 7 bases matching TRBD1. After removal of 3 bases from V and 4 bases from J, the junction contained 8 bases not matched to a gene. CDR1 and CDR2 (germline): SGHTA, FQGNSA. The CDR3 spans 16 residues. The CDR3 loop is CASSFQSGGSNEKLFF. CDR3 nucleotides: TGTGCCAGCAGCTTCCAATCAGGGGGTAGTAATGAAAAACTGTTTTTT.

The chain links TRBV6-5 to TRBJ2-3; the match to TRBD2 covers 11 bases. The CDR3 has 14 amino acids. Per the germline V gene, CDR1 is MNHEY and CDR2 is SVGAGI. V was pared by 7 bases and J by 5 bases, with 5 bases of the junction left unmatched. Written as DNA, the CDR3 is TGTGCCAGCACGATAGCGGGAGGGGTAGATACGCAGTATTTT. It yields the protein CASTIAGGVDTQYF.

The rearrangement links TRBV7-9 to TRBJ1-3, with 7 positions matching TRBD1. V was clipped by 2 bases and J by 4 bases; unmatched bases: 2. The CDR3 sequence is 14 residues long. The germline V gene encodes CDR1 SEHNR and CDR2 FQNEAQ (reference sequence). This CDR3 reads CASSLTGEGNTIYF. In nucleotides, the CDR3 is TGTGCCAGCAGCTTAACAGGGGAGGGAAACACCATATATTTT.

The chain joins TRBV10-3 to TRBJ2-2; 7 bases agree with TRBD1. The CDR3 contains 15 residues. Trimming at V came to 5 bases and at J to 4 bases, leaving 7 bases not matched to a gene. Per germline, CDR1 ENHRY and CDR2 SYGVKD. In DNA form, the CDR3 reads TGTGCCATCAGTCCGGGACAGTTTTTCACCGGGGAGCTGTTTTTT. Translated, it gives CAISPGQFFTGELFF.

The chain uses TRBV28 and TRBJ2-7, with a possible D match to TRBD2 (5 bases). The CDR3 covers 14 residues. The germline V gene encodes CDR1 MDHEN and CDR2 SYDVKM. The V end lost 6 bases, the J end lost 1 base, and 13 bases lay between the germline ends. The CDR3 nucleotides are TGTGCCAGCAGCGCCCCGGGGAATTCCTACGAGCAGTACTTC. Encoded protein: CASSAPGNSYEQYF.

This chain uses TRBV6-5 with TRBJ1-3; D is possibly TRBD1 (5 bases). Germline V gives CDR1 MNHEY, CDR2 SVGAGI. The CDR3 has 13 amino acids. Trimming removed 5 bases at V and 2 bases at J, with 7 bases between. Here the CDR3 reads CASSPQAGNTIYF. CDR3 sequence (DNA): TGTGCCAGCAGTCCACAGGCTGGAAACACCATATATTTT.

This clone occurred once. V is TRBV12-3 or TRBV12-4 and J is TRBJ1-2, with TRBD1 identical over 9 bases. This CDR3 has 13 amino acids. Trimming took 8 bases from V and 6 from J; bases not matched to a gene: 7. The chain's CDR3 is CASRYGTGHGYTF. CDR3 nucleotides: TGTGCCAGCCGATACGGGACAGGGCATGGCTACACCTTC.

CDR3 bases: TGTGCCAGCAGCTTAGAACCAGCGGCAGAAGCTTTCTTT. Amino acid sequence: CASSLEPAAEAFF. The V gene is TRBV7-3, the J gene TRBJ1-1; no clear D gene. CDR1 is SGHTA, CDR2 FQGTGA, per germline. This CDR3 region has 13 residues. Trimming removed 2 bases from V and 8 bases from J, with 12 bases in between.

V and J are TRBV27 and TRBJ1-1; TRBD1 agrees at 9 bases. The length of the CDR3 is 14 residues. Per the germline V gene, CDR1 is MNHEY and CDR2 is SMNVEV (reference sequence). V shed 5 bases, J shed 7 bases, and the junction held 8 bases outside the gene matches. The CDR3 sequence is CASSLGQGWVEAFF. DNA of the CDR3: TGTGCCAGCAGTCTGGGACAGGGCTGGGTTGAAGCTTTCTTT.

The V call is TRBV6-5, the J call TRBJ1-1; 8 positions match TRBD1. Germline V gives CDR1 MNHEY, CDR2 SVGAGI. The CDR3 length is 14 residues. V lost 5 bases, J lost 1 base, and 3 bases stayed unmatched. This CDR3 reads CASSTGGENTEAFF. The CDR3 bases are TGTGCCAGCAGTACAGGGGGAGAGAACACTGAAGCTTTCTTT.

The chain links TRBV21-1 to TRBJ2-1; the table's D call TRBD2 went unverified against the DNA. TRBV21-1 counts as a pseudogene. The CDR3 consists of 14 residues. The CDR3 reads CASSTWTSCNEQFF. In DNA form, the CDR3 reads TGTGCCAGCAGCACTTGGACTAGCTGTAATGAGCAGTTCTTC.

This chain joins TRBV9 and TRBJ2-3; 8 bases match TRBD2. The CDR3 sequence is 14 residues long. Germline loops: CDR1 SGDLS, CDR2 YYNGEE. V was pared by 4 bases and J by 3 bases, with 4 bases of the junction left unmatched. The CDR3 DNA is TGTGCCAGCAGCTGGAGACTAGCGACAGATACGCAGTATTTT. Translated, it gives CASSWRLATDTQYF.

This clone was seen a handful of times. This rearrangement joins TRBV7-9 to TRBJ2-2, with D possibly TRBD2 on 5 matching bases. Per the germline V gene, CDR1 is SEHNR and CDR2 is FQNEAQ (reference sequence). The CDR3 has 16 amino acids. Trimming shortened V by 1 base and J by 2 bases, and 11 bases separated the two germline ends. As DNA, the CDR3 is TGTGCCAGCAGCTTAGGCGTGGACTTAAACACCGGGGAGCTGTTTTTT. This codes for CASSLGVDLNTGELFF.

This clone was seen a single time. This chain connects TRBV3-1 (or the pseudogene TRBV3-2) to TRBJ1-5; tentative D call: TRBD1 (5 bases). Trimming left V 4 bases short and J 7 bases short, with 17 bases between. The length of the CDR3 is 15 residues. Germline loops: CDR1 LGHDT, CDR2 YNNKEL (reference sequence). The CDR3 is CASSPGKGLGQPQHF. The CDR3 DNA sequence: TGTGCCAGCAGCCCCGGGAAGGGACTAGGGCAGCCCCAGCATTTT.

This rearrangement joins TRBV19 to TRBJ1-1, with D possibly being TRBD1 (5 bases). CDR3 length: 13 residues. The germline V gene has CDR1 LNHDA and CDR2 SQIVND (reference sequence). V lost 5 bases and J 3 bases, leaving 10 bases between the germline ends. The chain's CDR3 is CASSLGAYTEAFF. The CDR3 DNA follows: TGTGCCAGTAGTTTAGGGGCGTACACTGAAGCTTTCTTT. The full variable domain, its missing parts supplied by reference TRBV19 and TRBJ1-1, is DGGITQSPKYLFRKEGQNVTLSCEQNLNHDAMYWYRQDPGQGLRLIYYSQIVNDFQKGDIAEGYSVSREKKESFPLTVTSAQKNPTAFYLCASSLGAYTEAFFGQGTRLTVV.

With respect to this clone: This same CDR3 is encoded by further DNA sequences in the sample. The V call is TRBV5-1, the J call TRBJ2-1; D gene uncertain. The length of the CDR3 is 12 residues. Germline V gene data show CDR1 as SGHRS and CDR2 as YFSETQ. The V end lost 0 bases, the J end lost 7 bases, and 5 bases lay between the germline ends. The CDR3 reads CASSLGGNEQFF. CDR3 in DNA: TGCGCCAGCAGCTTGGGCGGAAATGAGCAGTTCTTC.

The V and J genes are TRBV28 and TRBJ1-2; D gene uncertain. CDR1 and CDR2 (germline): MDHEN, SYDVKM. Trimming took 4 bases from V and 6 from J, leaving 12 bases between them. CDR3 size: 13 residues. This CDR3 is CASSSTDSHGYTF. The CDR3 DNA is TGTGCCAGCAGTTCTACCGACTCTCATGGCTACACCTTC.

The rearrangement links TRBV19 to TRBJ1-2, with D unresolved. The V gene's germline CDR1 is LNHDA and CDR2 SQIVND (reference sequence). Trimming removed 7 bases from V and 3 bases from J, with 24 bases in between. The CDR3 has 17 amino acids. The CDR3, as DNA: TGTGCCAGTACCTCGCCGGCCATGGTGGGGAGTCACTATGGCTACACCTTC. It translates to CASTSPAMVGSHYGYTF. The full variable domain, its missing parts supplied by reference TRBV19 and TRBJ1-2, is DGGITQSPKYLFRKEGQNVTLSCEQNLNHDAMYWYRQDPGQGLRLIYYSQIVNDFQKGDIAEGYSVSREKKESFPLTVTSAQKNPTAFYLCASTSPAMVGSHYGYTFGSGTRLTVV.

This clone was counted only a few times. The chain carries TRBV7-3 and TRBJ1-6; 8 positions match TRBD1. The V segment lost 2 bases and the J segment 10 bases; nucleotides outside the gene matches: 7. Germline V gives CDR1 SGHTA, CDR2 FQGTGA. There are 15 residues in the CDR3. CDR3 residues: CASSLDAGGLSPLHF. In DNA form, the CDR3 reads TGTGCCAGCAGCTTAGATGCAGGGGGCTTATCACCCCTCCACTTT.

V and J are TRBV7-2 and TRBJ2-3; D is perhaps TRBD2 (6 bases). V lost 3 bases, J lost 1 base, and 11 bases lay in between. The CDR3 consists of 15 residues. Per the germline V gene, CDR1 is SGHTA and CDR2 is FQGNSA. CDR3 loop: CASSFHPSGTDTQYF. The DNA for the CDR3 is TGTGCCAGCAGCTTTCACCCTAGCGGCACAGATACGCAGTATTTT. Full variable domain (remainder filled in from reference TRBV7-2 and TRBJ2-3): GAGVSQSPSNKVTEKGKDVELRCDPISGHTALYWYRQSLGQGLEFLIYFQGNSAPDKSGLPSDRFSAERTGGSVSTLTIQRTQQEDSAVYLCASSFHPSGTDTQYFGPGTRLTVL.

The genes are TRBV10-3 and TRBJ2-3; D perhaps matches TRBD2 (7 bases). The CDR3 has 14 amino acids. Germline V gives CDR1 ENHRY, CDR2 SYGVKD. V was clipped by 2 bases and J by 6 bases, with 12 bases between them. CDR3 loop: CAISEGEGVDTQYF. The DNA for the CDR3 is TGTGCCATCAGTGAGGGGGAGGGGGTTGATACGCAGTATTTT.

The V and J genes are TRBV11-3 and TRBJ1-3; D unclear. Germline CDR1 reads SGHNT; CDR2 reads YENEEA. The CDR3 runs 11 residues. Trimming stripped 3 bases from V and 14 bases from J, with 11 bases between. The CDR3 is CASSLSFGVYF. The CDR3, as DNA: TGTGCCAGCAGCTTGTCTTTCGGAGTATATTTT.

The chain joins TRBV27 to TRBJ2-1; TRBD2 aligns across 10 bases. V lost 5 bases and J lost 4; bases outside the gene matches: 11. CDR1 MNHEY and CDR2 SMNVEV come from the germline V gene (reference sequence). This CDR3 region has 17 residues. CDR3 sequence (DNA): TGTGCCAGCAGTCCCTGGACTAGCGGTTCGGTTTACAATGAGCAGTTCTTC. Residues: CASSPWTSGSVYNEQFF.

V and J are TRBV13 and TRBJ2-5; possible D gene TRBD2, 7 bases. CDR1 and CDR2 from the germline V gene are PRHDT and FYEKMQ (reference sequence). Trimming pared 3 bases from V and 1 base from J, leaving 15 bases between. The CDR3 is made up of 16 amino acids. As DNA, the CDR3 is TGTGCCAGCAGCTTTAGGACAGCGGGGAGCCAAGAGACCCAGTACTTC. Its translation is CASSFRTAGSQETQYF.

The V call is TRBV28, the J call TRBJ2-1; TRBD2 agrees at 12 bases. CDR1 is MDHEN, CDR2 SYDVKM, per germline. This CDR3 has 16 residues. The ends lost 8 bases at V and 2 bases at J; junction bases unmatched: 7. The CDR3 DNA follows: TGTGCCAGCGACCTAGCGGGAGGGCCTCCCTACAATGAGCAGTTCTTC. This sequence encodes CASDLAGGPPYNEQFF. The full variable domain, in which reference TRBV28 and TRBJ2-1 provide the parts outside the CDR3, is DVKVTQSSRYLVKRTGEKVFLECVQDMDHENMFWYRQDPGLGLRLIYFSYDVKMKEKGDIPEGYSVSREKKERFSLILESASTNQTSMYLCASDLAGGPPYNEQFFGPGTRLTVL.

This clone was observed a few times. This chain uses TRBV5-1 with TRBJ2-5, with D perhaps TRBD1 (5 bases). Germline-derived CDR1 and CDR2 are SGHRS and YFSETQ. Trimming shortened V by 1 base and J by 5 bases, and 12 bases separated the two germline ends. CDR3 length: 14 amino acids. This chain's CDR3 is CASSLNTGRETQYF. The CDR3, as DNA: TGCGCCAGCAGCTTGAACACAGGACGGGAGACCCAGTACTTC. Supplemented by reference TRBV5-1 and TRBJ2-5, the full variable domain reads KAGVTQTPRYLIKTRGQQVTLSCSPISGHRSVSWYQQTPGQGLQFLFEYFSETQRNKGNFPGRFSGRQFSNSRSEMNVSTLELGDSALYLCASSLNTGRETQYFGPGTRLLVL.